The clone carrying this TCR beta chain was recorded at least ten times. Trimming removed 4 bases at V and 2 bases at J, with 9 bases between. Germline V lookup: CDR1 MNHEY, CDR2 SVGAGI. The CDR3 length is 13 residues. A distinct unique molecular identifier was carried by each TCR cDNA molecule. A single record per CDR3 protein comes from TCRdb applying MiXCR to the 5' RACE reads. The sample comprises some 52,000 distinct CDR3 sequences, less than 9% of which are singletons, and about 3% rests with the top ten. This sample was taken from a study of spatial heterogeneity in lung cancer. About the study: The average appearance count of each unique TCR and UMI combination in raw reads was more than ten.

Time point reported: sample taken at primary tumor resection. Whole RNA came from tumor, nontumor lung or frozen PBMC and was sequenced without being sorted. The donors were 70 or so patients with non-small cell lung cancer that was early-stage and untreated. The chain links TRBV6-5 to TRBJ2-7; D is undetermined. The material sequenced was PBMCs, taken at surgery. This TCR was recovered from a female donor with early-stage non-small cell lung cancer. Here the CDR3 DNA reads TGTGCCAGCAGTTCCCGGGCCACCTACGAGCAGTACTTC. Protein: CASSSRATYEQYF.